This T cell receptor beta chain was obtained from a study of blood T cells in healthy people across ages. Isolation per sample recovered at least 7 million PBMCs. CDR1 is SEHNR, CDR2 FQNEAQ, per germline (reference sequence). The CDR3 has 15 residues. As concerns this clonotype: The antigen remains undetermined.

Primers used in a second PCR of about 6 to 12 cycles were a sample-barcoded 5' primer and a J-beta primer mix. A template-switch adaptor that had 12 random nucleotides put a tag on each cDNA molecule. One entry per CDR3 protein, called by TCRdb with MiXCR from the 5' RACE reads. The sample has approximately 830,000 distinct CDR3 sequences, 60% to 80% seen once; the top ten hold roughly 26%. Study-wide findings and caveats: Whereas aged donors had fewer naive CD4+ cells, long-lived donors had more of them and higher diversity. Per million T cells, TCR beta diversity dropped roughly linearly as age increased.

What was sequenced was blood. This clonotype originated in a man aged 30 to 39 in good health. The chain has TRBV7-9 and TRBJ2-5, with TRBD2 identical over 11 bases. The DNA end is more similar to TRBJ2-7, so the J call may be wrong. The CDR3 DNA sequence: TGTGCCAGCAGCAAAACTAGCGGGGGAAAATACGAGCAGTACTTC. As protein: CASSKTSGGKYEQYF.